This record looks at one T cell receptor beta chain sequence and its context. This sample was taken from a study of T cells after yellow fever vaccination. Germline loops: CDR1 DFQATT, CDR2 SNEGSKA (reference sequence). V gave up 8 bases and J gave up 4 bases, with 24 bases separating them. The CDR3 consists of 15 residues. Template-switching 5'RACE yielded the TCR cDNA; a universal primer site and UMIs were added in the process. TCRdb called the 5' RACE reads again in MiXCR, with one record for every CDR3 protein. Among under 600,000 distinct CDR3 sequences listed, roughly 14% were seen once. This sequence joins TRBV20-1 and TRBJ2-7, with a weak D call TRBD2 (7 bases). This specimen was PBMCs, taken on the day of the yellow fever booster vaccination. The receptor comes from a man between 25 and 39 years old who received the YFV17D yellow fever vaccine. CDR3 nucleotides: TGCAGTCTCCAAAGGGGGGGATCCATACAATACGAGCAGTACTTC. Protein product: CSLQRGGSIQYEQYF.